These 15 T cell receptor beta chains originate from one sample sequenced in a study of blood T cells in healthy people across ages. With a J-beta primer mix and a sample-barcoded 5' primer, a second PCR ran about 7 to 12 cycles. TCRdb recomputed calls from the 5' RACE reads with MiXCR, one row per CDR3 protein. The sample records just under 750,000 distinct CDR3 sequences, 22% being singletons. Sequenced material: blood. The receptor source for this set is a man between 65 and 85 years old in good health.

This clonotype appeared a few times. The DNA of the CDR3 is TGTGCCAGCACCTCTGGACAGGGGAAAGGGGGCATTCAGTACTTC. Translating gives CASTSGQGKGGIQYF. The chain has TRBV6-1 and TRBJ2-4, with 9 bases lining up with TRBD1. Germline V lookup: CDR1 MNHNS, CDR2 SASEGT. V trimming: 7 bases; J trimming: 9 bases; junction bases outside the gene matches: 13. The CDR3 length is 15 residues.

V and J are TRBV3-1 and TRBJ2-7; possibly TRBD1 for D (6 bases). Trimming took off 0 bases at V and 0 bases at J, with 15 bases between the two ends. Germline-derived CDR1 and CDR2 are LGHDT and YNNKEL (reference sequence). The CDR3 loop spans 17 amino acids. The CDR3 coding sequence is TGTGCCAGCAGCCAAGATGGTACGTCGGGACACTCCTACGAGCAGTACGTC. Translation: CASSQDGTSGHSYEQYV.

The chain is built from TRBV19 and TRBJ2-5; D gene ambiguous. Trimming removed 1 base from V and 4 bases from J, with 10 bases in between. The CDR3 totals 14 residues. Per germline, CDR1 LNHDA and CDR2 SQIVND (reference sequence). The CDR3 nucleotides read TGTGCCAGTAGTATAGGAGAGGTCGTAGAGACCCAGTACTTC. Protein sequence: CASSIGEVVETQYF.

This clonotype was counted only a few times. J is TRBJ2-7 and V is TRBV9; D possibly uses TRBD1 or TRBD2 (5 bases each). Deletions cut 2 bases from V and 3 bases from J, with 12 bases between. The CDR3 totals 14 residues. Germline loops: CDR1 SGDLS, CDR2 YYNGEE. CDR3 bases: TGTGCCAGCAGCGTCCGGGACGGAGACTACGAGCAGTACTTC. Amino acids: CASSVRDGDYEQYF. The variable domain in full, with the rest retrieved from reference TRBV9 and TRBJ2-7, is DSGVTQTPKHLITATGQRVTLRCSPRSGDLSVYWYQQSLDQGLQFLIQYYNGEERAKGNILERFSAQQFPDLHSELNLSSLELGDSALYFCASSVRDGDYEQYFGPGTRLTVT.

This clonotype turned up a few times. The CDR3 region has the DNA TGTGCCAGCAGCTTATTCGGCGGACCCCCTAGCACAGATACGCAGTATTTT. Translating it yields CASSLFGGPPSTDTQYF. The chain is built from TRBV7-2 and TRBJ2-3; D is unclear. The CDR3 is made up of 17 amino acids. Trimming took 2 bases from V and 0 from J, leaving 15 bases between them. Germline CDR1 SGHTA, CDR2 FQGNSA.

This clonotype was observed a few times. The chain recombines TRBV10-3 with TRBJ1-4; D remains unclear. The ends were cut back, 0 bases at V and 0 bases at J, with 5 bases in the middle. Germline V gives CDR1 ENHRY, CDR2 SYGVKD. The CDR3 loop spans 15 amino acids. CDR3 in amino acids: CAISESTATNEKLFF. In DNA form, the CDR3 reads TGTGCCATCAGTGAGTCAACAGCAACTAATGAAAAACTGTTTTTT.

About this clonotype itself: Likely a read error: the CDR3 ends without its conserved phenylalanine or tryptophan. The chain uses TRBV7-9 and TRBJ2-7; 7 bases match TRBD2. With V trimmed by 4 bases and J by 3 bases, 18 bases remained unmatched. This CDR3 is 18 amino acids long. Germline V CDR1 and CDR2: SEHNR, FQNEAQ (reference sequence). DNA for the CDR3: TGTGCCAGCAGCTCTTCCGGGACTAAACCAGGTTCCCGCTACGAGCAGTACCTC. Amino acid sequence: CASSSSGTKPGSRYEQYL.

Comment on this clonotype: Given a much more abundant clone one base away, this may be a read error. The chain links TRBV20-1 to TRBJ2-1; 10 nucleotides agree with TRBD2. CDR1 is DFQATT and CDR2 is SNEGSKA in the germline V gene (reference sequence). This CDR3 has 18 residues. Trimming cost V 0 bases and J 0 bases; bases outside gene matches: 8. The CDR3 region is CSARDLGRLAGSYNEQFF. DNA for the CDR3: TGCAGTGCTAGAGATCTGGGGAGACTAGCGGGCTCCTACAATGAGCAGTTCTTC.

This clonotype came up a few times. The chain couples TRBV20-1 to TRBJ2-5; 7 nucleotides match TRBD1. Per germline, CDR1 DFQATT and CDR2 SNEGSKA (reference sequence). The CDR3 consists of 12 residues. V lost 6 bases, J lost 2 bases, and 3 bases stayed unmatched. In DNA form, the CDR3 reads TGCAGTGCAAAGACAGGGCAAGAGACCCAGTACTTC. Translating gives CSAKTGQETQYF.

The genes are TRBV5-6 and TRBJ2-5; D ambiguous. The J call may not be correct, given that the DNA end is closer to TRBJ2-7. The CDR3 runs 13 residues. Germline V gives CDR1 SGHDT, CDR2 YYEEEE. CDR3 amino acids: CASSFRNTYEQYF. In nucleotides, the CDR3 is TGTGCCAGCAGCTTCAGAAACACCTACGAGCAGTACTTC.

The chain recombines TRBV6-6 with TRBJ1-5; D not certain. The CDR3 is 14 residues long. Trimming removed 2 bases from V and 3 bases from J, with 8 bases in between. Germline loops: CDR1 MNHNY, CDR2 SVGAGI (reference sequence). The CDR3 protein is CASSYRVHNQPQHF. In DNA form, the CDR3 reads TGTGCCAGCAGTTACCGGGTCCACAATCAGCCCCAGCATTTT.

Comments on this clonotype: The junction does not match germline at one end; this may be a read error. CDR3 sequence (DNA): TGCGCCAGCAGCCGGGACAGGGGTACAGAGCCCCAGTACTTC. This encodes CASSRDRGTEPQYF. The chain is built from TRBV5-1 and TRBJ2-5; 10 nucleotides match TRBD1. CDR1 and CDR2 (germline): SGHRS, YFSETQ. This CDR3 region has 14 residues.

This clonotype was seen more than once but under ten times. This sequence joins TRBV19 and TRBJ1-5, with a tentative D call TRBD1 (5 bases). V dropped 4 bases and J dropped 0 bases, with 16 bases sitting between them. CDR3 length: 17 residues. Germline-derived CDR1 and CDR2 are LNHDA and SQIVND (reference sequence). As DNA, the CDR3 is TGTGCCAGTAGTACGGGGACGCCGGTAAATAGCAATCAGCCCCAGCATTTT. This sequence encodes CASSTGTPVNSNQPQHF.

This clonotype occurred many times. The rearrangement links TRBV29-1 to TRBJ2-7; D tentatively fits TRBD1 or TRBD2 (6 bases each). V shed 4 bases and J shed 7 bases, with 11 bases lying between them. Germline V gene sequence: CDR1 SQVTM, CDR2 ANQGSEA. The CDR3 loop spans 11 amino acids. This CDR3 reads CSVAEGGEQYV. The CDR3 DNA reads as TGCAGCGTTGCGGAGGGGGGTGAGCAGTACGTC.

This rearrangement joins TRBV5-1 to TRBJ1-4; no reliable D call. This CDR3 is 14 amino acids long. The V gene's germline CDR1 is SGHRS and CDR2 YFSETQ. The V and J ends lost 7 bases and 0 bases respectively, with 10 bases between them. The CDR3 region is CASCEGTTNEKLFF. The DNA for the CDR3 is TGCGCCAGCTGCGAAGGGACAACTAATGAAAAACTGTTTTTT.